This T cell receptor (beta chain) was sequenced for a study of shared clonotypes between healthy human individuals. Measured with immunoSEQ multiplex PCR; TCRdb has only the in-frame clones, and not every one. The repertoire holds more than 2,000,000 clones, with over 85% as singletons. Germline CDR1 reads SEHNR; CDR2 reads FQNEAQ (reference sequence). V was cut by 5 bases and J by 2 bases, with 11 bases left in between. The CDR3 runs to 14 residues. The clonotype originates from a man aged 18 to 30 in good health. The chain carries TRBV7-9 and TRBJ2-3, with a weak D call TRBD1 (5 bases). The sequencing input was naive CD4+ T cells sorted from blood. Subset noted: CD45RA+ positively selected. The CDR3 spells CASSLDKYTDTQYF. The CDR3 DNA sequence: TGTGCCAGCAGCCTGGACAAGTACACAGATACGCAGTATTTT.